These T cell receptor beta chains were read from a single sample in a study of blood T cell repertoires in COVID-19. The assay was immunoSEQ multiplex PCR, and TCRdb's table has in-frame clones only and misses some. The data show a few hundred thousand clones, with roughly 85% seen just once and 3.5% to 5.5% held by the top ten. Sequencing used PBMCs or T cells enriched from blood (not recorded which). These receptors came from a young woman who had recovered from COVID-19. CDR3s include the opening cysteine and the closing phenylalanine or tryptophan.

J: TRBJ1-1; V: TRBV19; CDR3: CASRGQGNTEAFF
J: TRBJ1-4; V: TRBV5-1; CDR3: CASSPLGPGEKLFF
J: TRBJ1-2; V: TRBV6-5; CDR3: CASSSAGTSNGYTF
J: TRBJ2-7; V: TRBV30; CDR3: CAWSVQAGVYEQYF
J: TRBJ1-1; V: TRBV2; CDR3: CASSRIGTGNTEAFF
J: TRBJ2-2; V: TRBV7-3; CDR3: CASRSGTGGELFF
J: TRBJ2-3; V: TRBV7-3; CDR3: CASSPGGGGNSDTQYF
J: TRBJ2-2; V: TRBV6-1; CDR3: CASSEVRQGGTGELFF
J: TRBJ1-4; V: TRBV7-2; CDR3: CASSAYRGLAEKLFF
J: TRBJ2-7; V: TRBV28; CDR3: CASSPTSNEQYF
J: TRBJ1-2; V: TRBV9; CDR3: CASSGADRGYYGYTF